These 8 T cell receptor beta chains were sequenced from one sample in a study of blood T cell repertoires in COVID-19. TCRdb's table, derived via immunoSEQ multiplex PCR, lists solely in-frame clones and lacks some. The data contain about 58,000 clones, around 79% of them singletons. Sequences were obtained from peripheral blood. Every receptor here comes from a human donor in a cohort sampled during active COVID-19.

This rearrangement joins TRBV19 to TRBJ2-1; a possible D gene is TRBD2 (6 bases). V lost 3 bases, J lost 1 base, and 16 bases lay in between. Germline V gene sequence: CDR1 LNHDA, CDR2 SQIVND (reference sequence). The CDR3 contains 17 residues. CDR3 DNA: TGTGCCAGTAGTATCGTCACGTCGGGGGTTTCCTACAATGAGCAGTTCTTC. Residues: CASSIVTSGVSYNEQFF.

The V gene is TRBV2, the J gene TRBJ1-1, with 7 positions matching TRBD1. This CDR3 comprises 14 residues. V was clipped by 6 bases and J by 11 bases; unmatched bases: 15. Germline lookup yields CDR1 SNHLY and CDR2 FYNNEI. CDR3 residues: CASSRSRTGTNAFF. The CDR3 DNA reads as TGTGCCAGCAGCAGAAGCCGGACAGGCACCAATGCTTTCTTT. The full variable domain, in which reference TRBV2 and TRBJ1-1 provide the parts outside the CDR3, is EPEVTQTPSHQVTQMGQEVILRCVPISNHLYFYWYRQILGQKVEFLVSFYNNEISEKSEIFDDQFSVERPDGSNFTLKIRSTKLEDSAMYFCASSRSRTGTNAFFGQGTRLTVV.

The chain's CDR3 is CASSQEGVSYNEQFF. The CDR3 DNA follows: TGCGCCAGCAGCCAAGAAGGGGTTTCCTACAATGAGCAGTTCTTC. This rearrangement joins TRBV4-1 to TRBJ2-1; the D gene is possibly TRBD1 (5 bases). Deletions cut 0 bases from V and 1 base from J, with 7 bases between. CDR1 and CDR2 from the germline V gene are MGHRA and YSYEKL. The CDR3 has 15 residues.

The rearrangement links TRBV19 to TRBJ2-7; D remains ambiguous. The V end lost 5 bases, the J end lost 1 base, and 9 bases lay between the germline ends. Germline V gene sequence: CDR1 LNHDA, CDR2 SQIVND (reference sequence). There are 13 residues in the CDR3. The CDR3 region is CASSGRRSYEQYF. As DNA, the CDR3 is TGTGCCAGTAGTGGCCGTCGTTCCTACGAGCAGTACTTC.

This clone was found once. This chain connects TRBV3-1 (or the pseudogene TRBV3-2) to TRBJ2-3; unclear D gene. The CDR3 has 13 residues. CDR1 and CDR2 from the germline V gene are LGHDT and YNNKEL (reference sequence). V lost 6 bases and J lost 6, with 13 bases in between. In nucleotides, the CDR3 is TGTGCCAGCAGTCAACTATGGTCGGATACGCAGTATTTT. Translating gives CASSQLWSDTQYF.

This clone was seen more than once but under ten times. The same CDR3 arises from other DNA sequences in this sample as well. The V and J genes are TRBV7-2 and TRBJ1-4; TRBD1 agrees at 8 bases. The V and J ends lost 4 bases and 0 bases, in that order; junction bases with no gene match: 1. CDR1 and CDR2 from the germline V gene are SGHTA and FQGNSA. The CDR3 length is 15 residues. CDR3 nucleotide sequence: TGTGCCAGCAGCTCACAGGGGGCAACTAATGAAAAACTGTTTTTT. This translates into CASSSQGATNEKLFF.

The chain combines TRBV27 with TRBJ1-5; D is perhaps TRBD1 (6 bases). Germline-derived CDR1 and CDR2 are MNHEY and SMNVEV (reference sequence). Between the trimmed V and J ends, which lost 5 bases and 3 bases, there was a span of 8 bases. The CDR3 is made up of 13 amino acids. The CDR3 spells CASSTGLNQPQHF. The CDR3, as DNA: TGTGCCAGCAGTACAGGGCTCAATCAGCCCCAGCATTTT.

The chain joins TRBV5-4 to TRBJ2-1; D possibly corresponds to TRBD2 (5 bases). The CDR3 is 14 residues long. Germline CDR1 is SGHNT and CDR2 is YYREEE (reference sequence). Deletions cut 4 bases from V and 4 bases from J, with 12 bases between. The CDR3 here is CASSERLKYNEQFF. In nucleotides, the CDR3 is TGTGCCAGCAGCGAGCGGCTTAAGTACAATGAGCAGTTCTTC.